This note documents a single T cell receptor beta chain sequence. Its antigen is currently not known. One base away there is no much larger clone; base qualities are not given. This record comes from a study of T cells in Graves' hyperthyroidism and ophthalmopathy (dated by TCRdb to between 2017 and 2020). The study in broad terms: Peripheral blood samples were taken at initial diagnosis, before any treatment was given. TCR Vbeta CDR3 sequencing of approximately 140 peripheral blood samples (around 45 ophthalmopathy, 75 to 80 hyperthyroidism and some 17 progressor patients) is reported in the paper. After sampling, hyperthyroidism patients received methimazole starting at 30 mg daily, and ophthalmopathy patients received high-dose intravenous methylprednisolone. For training and testing, the roughly 100 patients in the discovery cohort were randomly divided in a 7:3 ratio. To identify distinguishing TCR V-J signatures, a discovery cohort of around 98 patients was used, comprising 43 with Graves' ophthalmopathy and around 57 with stable Graves' hyperthyroidism. Prospective prediction of ophthalmopathy was tested in an independent validation cohort of about 19 hyperthyroidism patients and some 17 patients who later progressed to ophthalmopathy. In addition, the study compared T-cell repertoires in thyroid tissue and in blood from over 5 Graves' hyperthyroidism patients. Results the study describes overall, beyond this receptor: Most expanded thyroid clonotypes (frequency above 0.001) were also detected in blood, a finding suggesting that blood repertoires may reflect thyroid immune responses. No statistical method was used to set the sample size in advance, and investigators knew the group allocation. A 13 V-J signature model separated ophthalmopathy from stable hyperthyroidism, with just over 85% sensitivity and 81.08% specificity in cross-validation and 80%/75% in testing. During validation, the model predicted progression to ophthalmopathy a median of about 6.3 months ahead of onset, with almost 71% sensitivity and more than 72% specificity.

The TCR beta CDR3 regions were amplified from the RNA transcripts. The TCR CDR3 was subjected to a first round of RT-PCR using the HTBI primer set and the Qiagen OneStep RT-PCR kit. A second multiplex PCR round built the libraries, followed by size selection and purification. The libraries were sequenced on an Illumina HiSeq2000 using paired-end 100 bp reads. The authors' pipeline ran thus. SOAPnuke was used to process the raw data, throwing out any read that contained adapters or uncalled bases, had a mean Phred below 15, or lacked an exact constant-primer or identifier match. High-quality paired reads were merged with COPE v1.2.5, and unique nucleotide sequences were defined as clonotypes. MiTCR v1.1 was used to align the clonotypes against IMGT TRBV, TRBD and TRBJ reference segments. Only V-J combinations with frequency above 0.0001, covering 99% to 99.2% of repertoires, were analysed. A TCS score was defined as the ratio of F50 (clonal expansion) to E x V (chaos), with BLOSUM62-based TCRdist applied between CDR3 peptides within each V-J. Welch's t-statistics and random forest reduced 500 to 650 V-J features to 13, which were used in a naive Bayes classifier (R e1071). The public sequencing data were trimmed at Q25 with fastp and processed into clonotypes with MiXCR by TCRdb, which kept only in-frame beta chains. Each CDR3 protein appears once, grouped with its most common genes and DNA. Here the V and J calls rest on TCRdb's processing, not on the authors' analysis. The table for this sample lists about 350,000 distinct CDR3 sequences; around 14% of them were counted only once. The ten largest account for 20% to 25% of the sample.

V loses 4 bases at its end and J loses 3 bases; junction bases beyond the gene matches: 9. In the germline V gene (reference sequence), CDR1 corresponds to DFQATT and CDR2 to SNEGSKA. Including cysteine and phenylalanine, the CDR3 has 14 amino acids. Only the CDR3 region is kept as DNA, spanning 42 bases read in frame from base 1. Stable Graves' hyperthyroidism was defined as no progression to ophthalmopathy during 18 months of follow-up. Hyperthyroidism patients were newly diagnosed, with disease duration under 2 months, and aged 18 to 65 years. The study excluded patients with uncontrolled infections, other autoimmune diseases, pregnancy or lactation. Diagnoses were based on clinical symptoms, serum thyroxine and TRAb, thyroid ultrasound and orbital computed tomography. PBMCs were separated from under 11 ml of fresh peripheral blood using Ficoll-Paque density gradient centrifugation. Total RNA was extracted with Trizol reagent, and quality was checked on an Agilent 2100 Bioanalyzer.

The chain links TRBV20-1 with TRBJ2-7; the central 7 bases match TRBD1. The source material was blood. The source of this sequence is a woman under 40 with Graves' hyperthyroidism. At the DNA level, the sequence is TGCAGTGCTATCCGAACGACAGGGATCTACGAGCAGTACTTC. This translates into CSAIRTTGIYEQYF.